Each of the 18 T cell receptor beta chains below was sequenced from the same sample in a study of T cell responses to AZD1222 COVID-19 vaccine. Measured with immunoSEQ multiplex PCR; TCRdb has only the in-frame clones, and not every one. The profile shows 140,000 to 150,000 clones, roughly nine tenths of them singletons. The input for sequencing was peripheral blood, taken 28 days after the second dose of the MenACWY control vaccine. These TCRs come from an adult who received the MenACWY meningococcal vaccine as a control.

The chain combines TRBV7-8 with TRBJ1-1, with no clear D. V lost 5 bases, J lost 3 bases, and 16 bases lay in between. The CDR3 extends over 15 amino acids. Germline CDR1 and CDR2: SGHVS and FQNEAQ. The CDR3, as DNA: TGTGCCAGCAGCCTAGGACTGCCCGGGGACACTGAAGCTTTCTTT. Amino acids: CASSLGLPGDTEAFF.

The chain carries TRBV28 and TRBJ1-4, with D hard to call. V lost 5 bases and J lost 4, with 5 bases in between. This CDR3 comprises 12 residues. Germline values: CDR1 MDHEN, CDR2 SYDVKM. The CDR3 bases are TGTGCCAGCAGTGGCGGTAATGAAAAACTGTTTTTT. This sequence encodes CASSGGNEKLFF.

This chain joins TRBV6-4 and TRBJ2-7; D is ambiguous. The CDR3 covers 11 residues. The V gene's germline CDR1 is MRHNA and CDR2 SNTAGT. Trimming removed 8 bases at V and 8 bases at J, with 13 bases between. The CDR3 protein is CASSRYVKQYF. The CDR3 DNA follows: TGTGCCAGCTCACGCTACGTCAAGCAGTACTTC.

The chain recombines TRBV5-4 with TRBJ1-5; 9 bases map to TRBD1. The CDR3 has 15 residues. The ends lost 0 bases at V and 6 bases at J; junction bases unmatched: 4. Germline-derived CDR1 and CDR2 are SGHNT and YYREEE (reference sequence). In nucleotides, the CDR3 is TGTGCCAGCAGCTTGGGCGGGACAGGGCCTCAGCCCCAGCATTTT. This gives the protein CASSLGGTGPQPQHF. The full variable domain, completed using reference TRBV5-4 and TRBJ1-5, is ETGVTQSPTHLIKTRGQQVTLRCSSQSGHNTVSWYQQALGQGPQFIFQYYREEENGRGNFPPRFSGLQFPNYSSELNVNALELDDSALYLCASSLGGTGPQPQHFGDGTRLSIL.

The genes are TRBV6-5 and TRBJ2-3; D not certain. Germline lookup yields CDR1 MNHEY and CDR2 SVGAGI. V lost 4 bases and J lost 2, with 10 bases in between. The CDR3 contains 14 residues. The CDR3 spells CASSLSRATDTQYF. In DNA, the CDR3 is TGTGCCAGCAGTTTATCCCGGGCCACAGATACGCAGTATTTT.

The chain joins TRBV3-1 (or the pseudogene TRBV3-2) to TRBJ1-6, with no clear D. Germline lookup yields CDR1 LGHDT and CDR2 YNNKEL (reference sequence). V lost 6 bases and J lost 9, with 12 bases in between. CDR3 length: 13 amino acids. Here the CDR3 DNA reads TGTGCCAGCAGGCAGGACCAGTTTTCACCCCTCCACTTT. Protein product: CASRQDQFSPLHF.

The chain couples TRBV7-2 to TRBJ2-3, with TRBD2 matching 14 bases. The CDR3 runs to 17 residues. Germline trimming cut 2 bases from V and 4 bases from J; bases unmatched to any gene: 5. From germline, CDR1 is SGHTA and CDR2 FQGNSA. Here the CDR3 reads CASSLPGLAGVADTQYF. CDR3 DNA: TGTGCCAGCAGCTTACCGGGACTAGCGGGAGTGGCAGATACGCAGTATTTT.

The chain is built from TRBV18 and TRBJ1-2; 7 bases are a match to TRBD1. In germline, CDR1 is KGHSH, CDR2 LQKENI. This CDR3 comprises 15 residues. The junction had 7 bases not matched to a gene; V was cut back by 6 bases and J by 0 bases. DNA of the CDR3: TGTGCCAGCTCCCTTGGGACAGACCCTAACTATGGCTACACCTTC. This encodes CASSLGTDPNYGYTF.

The chain links TRBV7-9 to TRBJ1-2, with unresolved D. The CDR3 is 12 amino acids. Germline values: CDR1 SEHNR, CDR2 FQNEAQ (reference sequence). Deletions cut 5 bases from V and 4 bases from J, with 8 bases between. The CDR3: CASSQDIYGYTF. CDR3 in DNA: TGTGCCAGCAGCCAAGACATCTATGGCTACACCTTC.

The chain employs TRBV9 and TRBJ2-1, with 11 bases lining up with TRBD2. Per the germline V gene, CDR1 is SGDLS and CDR2 is YYNGEE. V was clipped by 0 bases and J by 5 bases; unmatched bases: 19. There are 21 residues in the CDR3. The CDR3 DNA reads as TGTGCCAGCAGCGTAGTTGGGGGCACTAGCGGGAGTTCTTGGACGAACAATGAGCAGTTCTTC. Translating it yields CASSVVGGTSGSSWTNNEQFF.

V and J are TRBV13 and TRBJ2-6; 7 positions agree with TRBD1. After removal of 5 bases from V and 0 bases from J, the junction contained 1 base not matched to a gene. Germline V gives CDR1 PRHDT, CDR2 FYEKMQ (reference sequence). CDR3 length: 15 residues. For the CDR3, the DNA is TGTGCCAGCAGCCGACAGGGCTCTGGGGCCAACGTCCTGACTTTC. It encodes CASSRQGSGANVLTF.

This rearrangement joins TRBV30 to TRBJ1-5; perhaps TRBD1 as D (5 bases). CDR1 and CDR2 (germline): GTSNPN, SVGIG (reference sequence). V was trimmed by 0 bases and J by 2 bases, leaving 11 bases between them. There are 15 residues in the CDR3. The CDR3 protein is CAWSVEGLGNQPQHF. As DNA, the CDR3 is TGTGCCTGGAGTGTCGAGGGGCTGGGCAATCAGCCCCAGCATTTT. The full variable domain, completed using reference TRBV30 and TRBJ1-5, is SQTIHQWPATLVQPVGSPLSLECTVEGTSNPNLYWYRQAAGRGLQLLFYSVGIGQISSEVPQNLSASRPQDRQFILSSKKLLLSDSGFYLCAWSVEGLGNQPQHFGDGTRLSIL.

This chain uses TRBV5-4 with TRBJ2-7, with 7 bases fitting TRBD1. J lost 2 bases, V lost 4 bases, and 6 bases had no gene match. The CDR3 sequence is 14 residues long. Germline V gene sequence: CDR1 SGHNT, CDR2 YYREEE (reference sequence). Written as DNA, the CDR3 is TGTGCCAGCAGCCCGACAGGGAATACCTACGAGCAGTACTTC. Residues: CASSPTGNTYEQYF. The variable domain in full, with the rest retrieved from reference TRBV5-4 and TRBJ2-7, is ETGVTQSPTHLIKTRGQQVTLRCSSQSGHNTVSWYQQALGQGPQFIFQYYREEENGRGNFPPRFSGLQFPNYSSELNVNALELDDSALYLCASSPTGNTYEQYFGPGTRLTVT.

This chain joins TRBV6-5 and TRBJ2-3, with 7 bases matching TRBD2. V lost 6 bases, J lost 4 bases, and 10 bases stayed unmatched. The CDR3 covers 15 residues. Germline CDR1 and CDR2: MNHEY and SVGAGI. The CDR3 bases are TGTGCCAGCAGACCCACGGGGGGACTTGCAGATACGCAGTATTTT. Translating it yields CASRPTGGLADTQYF.

This clone was recorded once. This chain connects TRBV28 to TRBJ1-5; D is uncertain. The CDR3 runs 13 residues. The germline V gene encodes CDR1 MDHEN and CDR2 SYDVKM. V was pared by 3 bases and J by 4 bases, with 7 bases between. CDR3 region: CASSLGENQPQHF. In DNA, the CDR3 is TGTGCCAGCAGTTTGGGTGAAAATCAGCCCCAGCATTTT.

The chain recombines TRBV11-1 with TRBJ2-1; 10 nucleotides match TRBD2. V lost 5 bases to trimming and J lost 9 bases; unmatched junction nucleotides: 13. Germline V gene lookup returns CDR1 SGHAT and CDR2 FQDESV (reference sequence). The CDR3 spans 16 residues. The CDR3 region is CASSREGAGGQGEQFF. The CDR3 DNA is TGTGCCAGCAGCCGGGAGGGAGCGGGAGGGCAGGGTGAGCAGTTCTTC.

The sample holds a few counts of this clone. The chain is built from TRBV7-2 and TRBJ1-5; 8 bases map to TRBD1. CDR1 and CDR2 (germline): SGHTA, FQGNSA. V shed 6 bases and J 4 bases; nucleotides not matched to a gene: 5. The CDR3 contains 14 residues. The DNA of the CDR3 is TGTGCCAGCAGTCCCACAGGGGGAAATCAGCCCCAGCATTTT. It encodes CASSPTGGNQPQHF.

The J gene is TRBJ2-5, the V gene TRBV28, with 8 bases aligning to TRBD2. From germline, CDR1 is MDHEN and CDR2 SYDVKM. V lost 2 bases, J lost 5 bases, and 7 bases stayed unmatched. This CDR3 is 15 amino acids long. The CDR3 here is CASSLPAGGRETQYF. CDR3 nucleotides: TGTGCCAGCAGTTTACCCGCGGGGGGACGGGAGACCCAGTACTTC. Variable domain in full (rest from reference TRBV28 and TRBJ2-5): DVKVTQSSRYLVKRTGEKVFLECVQDMDHENMFWYRQDPGLGLRLIYFSYDVKMKEKGDIPEGYSVSREKKERFSLILESASTNQTSMYLCASSLPAGGRETQYFGPGTRLLVL.